The 28 T cell receptor beta chains given below trace back to one sample, sequenced in a study of blood T cell repertoires in COVID-19. Assay used: immunoSEQ multiplex PCR; TCRdb lists only in-frame clones, some missing. The data contain roughly 220,000 clones, 86% of them singletons. The sample taken for sequencing was PBMCs or T cells enriched from blood (not recorded which). The receptors were sampled from a woman between 35 and 50 years old with acute COVID-19.

The DNA for the CDR3 is TGTGCCAGCAGTTTGGCAGGAGGAGATACGCAGTATTTT. Translation: CASSLAGGDTQYF. The rearrangement links TRBV12-3 or TRBV12-4 to TRBJ2-3, with D tentatively TRBD2 (5 bases). The germline V and J ends were trimmed by 3 bases and 5 bases, with 9 bases remaining between them. This CDR3 comprises 13 residues.

The chain couples TRBV9 to TRBJ2-2, with D tentatively TRBD2 (6 bases). CDR3 size: 12 residues. From germline, CDR1 is SGDLS and CDR2 YYNGEE. V was trimmed by 10 bases and J by 6 bases, leaving 13 bases between them. In DNA, the CDR3 is TGTGCCGGCGGGGACGGCTCCGGGGAGCTGTTTTTT. Its translation: CAGGDGSGELFF. The whole variable domain, filled in from reference TRBV9 and TRBJ2-2, reads DSGVTQTPKHLITATGQRVTLRCSPRSGDLSVYWYQQSLDQGLQFLIQYYNGEERAKGNILERFSAQQFPDLHSELNLSSLELGDSALYFCAGGDGSGELFFGEGSRLTVL.

The chain links TRBV28 to TRBJ2-7; D might be TRBD1 (5 bases). This CDR3 contains 12 residues. The V end lost 5 bases, the J end lost 9 bases, and 14 bases lay between the germline ends. The germline CDR1 and CDR2 sequences are MDHEN and SYDVKM. The CDR3 DNA reads TGTGCCAGCAGTATTAAAGGGGTCGGGCAGTACTTC. Protein sequence: CASSIKGVGQYF.

The rearrangement uses TRBV11-2 and TRBJ2-3, with 8 positions matching TRBD1. Germline assignment: CDR1 SGHAT and CDR2 FQNNGV. The CDR3 totals 18 residues. V gave up 0 bases and J gave up 4 bases; unmatched junction bases: 12. CDR3 residues: CASSLDPKGRGRPDTQYF. The CDR3 nucleotides are TGTGCCAGCAGCTTAGATCCGAAGGGCAGGGGGCGCCCAGATACGCAGTATTTT.

DNA for the CDR3: TGTGCCAGCAGTAGAGAGACAGGGGGGCCCTACGAGCAGTACTTC. Protein sequence: CASSRETGGPYEQYF. The V call is TRBV27, the J call TRBJ2-7; 9 bases match TRBD1. CDR1 and CDR2 from the germline V gene are MNHEY and SMNVEV (reference sequence). V shed 5 bases, J shed 2 bases, and the junction held 7 bases outside the gene matches. CDR3 length equals 15 residues.

This clone has a single count. This rearrangement joins TRBV2 to TRBJ2-1; 13 nucleotides agree with TRBD2. This CDR3 has 19 amino acids. Per germline, CDR1 SNHLY and CDR2 FYNNEI. J was trimmed by 0 bases and V by 6 bases; bases with no gene match: 11. CDR3 DNA: TGTGCCAGCAGGGGGGCAGGGACTAGCGGGAAGAGCTCCTACAATGAGCAGTTCTTC. It yields the protein CASRGAGTSGKSSYNEQFF.

V is TRBV28 and J is TRBJ2-7; 7 positions agree with TRBD2. Trimming cost V 5 bases and J 5 bases; bases outside gene matches: 6. Looked up from germline, CDR1 is MDHEN and CDR2 is SYDVKM. This CDR3 region has 13 residues. The CDR3 sequence: CASSPSGGNEQYF. Here the CDR3 DNA reads TGTGCCAGCAGTCCCTCCGGGGGGAACGAGCAGTACTTC.

J is TRBJ2-3 and V is TRBV11-3; D is unclear. V lost 5 bases and J 6 bases, leaving 15 bases between the germline ends. Germline loops: CDR1 SGHNT, CDR2 YENEEA. CDR3 size: 14 residues. CDR3 protein: CASSPPARWDTQYF. The CDR3 DNA sequence: TGTGCCAGCAGCCCCCCGGCTAGGTGGGATACGCAGTATTTT.

The chain employs TRBV18 and TRBJ2-6, with TRBD2 identical over 8 bases. Germline V lookup: CDR1 KGHSH, CDR2 LQKENI. The CDR3 consists of 19 residues. V shed 3 bases, J shed 2 bases, and the junction held 12 bases outside the gene matches. The DNA for the CDR3 is TGTGCCAGCTCACCGATGAGAAAGCGGGAGAAAGCTGGGGCCAACGTCCTGACTTTC. Translated: CASSPMRKREKAGANVLTF.

The chain has TRBV28 and TRBJ1-1; tentatively, D is TRBD1 (6 bases). Trimming removed 9 bases from V and 3 bases from J, with 14 bases in between. The germline V gene encodes CDR1 MDHEN and CDR2 SYDVKM. The CDR3 is 13 residues long. As DNA, the CDR3 is TGTGCCAGTCGGGCGGGGGCTCACACTGAAGCTTTCTTT. Its translation: CASRAGAHTEAFF.

The rearrangement joins TRBV12-3 or TRBV12-4 to TRBJ2-3; TRBD1 matches at 12 bases. V shed 9 bases, J shed 8 bases, and the junction held 6 bases outside the gene matches. The CDR3 contains 13 residues. The CDR3 bases are TGTGCCAGTCAGGGACAGGGGGCGAGTACGCAGTATTTT. Its translation is CASQGQGASTQYF.

The V gene is TRBV7-8, the J gene TRBJ2-3; 10 bases fit TRBD2. CDR3 length equals 15 residues. The junction had 5 bases not matched to a gene; V was cut back by 5 bases and J by 3 bases. CDR1 is SGHVS, CDR2 FQNEAQ, per germline. This chain's CDR3 is CASSLTSGTTDTQYF. CDR3 nucleotides: TGTGCCAGCAGCCTTACTAGCGGGACTACAGATACGCAGTATTTT. Supplemented by reference TRBV7-8 and TRBJ2-3, the full variable domain reads GAGVSQSPRYKVAKRGQDVALRCDPISGHVSLFWYQQALGQGPEFLTYFQNEAQLDKSGLPSDRFFAERPEGSVSTLKIQRTQQEDSAVYLCASSLTSGTTDTQYFGPGTRLTVL.

The table lists this clone with a few counts. The chain has TRBV9 and TRBJ1-5; TRBD1 matches at 9 bases. The CDR3 sequence is 14 residues long. CDR1 and CDR2 (germline): SGDLS, YYNGEE. V trimming: 3 bases; J trimming: 2 bases; junction bases outside the gene matches: 0. CDR3 amino acids: CASSGTGGNQPQHF. The CDR3 DNA reads TGTGCCAGCAGCGGGACAGGGGGCAATCAGCCCCAGCATTTT.

The chain uses TRBV27 and TRBJ2-1; D may be TRBD2 (5 bases). The CDR3 totals 12 residues. Trimming removed 5 bases from V and 8 bases from J, with 10 bases in between. Looked up from germline, CDR1 is MNHEY and CDR2 is SMNVEV (reference sequence). CDR3 amino acids: CASSQTKYEQFF. The CDR3, as DNA: TGTGCCAGCAGTCAGACTAAATATGAGCAGTTCTTC.

The chain couples TRBV6-5 to TRBJ2-7; D uncertain. Deletions cut 6 bases from V and 5 bases from J, with 11 bases between. This CDR3 contains 12 residues. The germline gives CDR1 MNHEY, CDR2 SVGAGI. The CDR3 nucleotides read TGTGCCAGCAGATTGACATTTGACGAGCAGTACTTC. It encodes CASRLTFDEQYF.

The V call is TRBV2, the J call TRBJ2-2, with D possibly matching TRBD1 (7 bases). The CDR3 is made up of 15 amino acids. The germline V gene has CDR1 SNHLY and CDR2 FYNNEI. Trimming took 2 bases from V and 5 from J, leaving 12 bases between them. In DNA form, the CDR3 reads TGTGCCAGCAGTGAATTGGCAGGGGGGACCGGGGAGCTGTTTTTT. Translating gives CASSELAGGTGELFF.

This chain connects TRBV19 to TRBJ2-1, with 9 bases identical to TRBD2. J was trimmed by 7 bases and V by 1 base; bases with no gene match: 8. Germline-derived CDR1 and CDR2 are LNHDA and SQIVND (reference sequence). The CDR3 has 16 amino acids. In DNA form, the CDR3 reads TGTGCCAGTAGTATAGGTAGCGGGAGTTTTGGAAATGAGCAGTTCTTC. It codes for CASSIGSGSFGNEQFF.

J is TRBJ1-4 and V is TRBV19; no clear D gene. The germline gives CDR1 LNHDA, CDR2 SQIVND (reference sequence). Trimming shortened V by 1 base and J by 6 bases, and 12 bases separated the two germline ends. The CDR3 runs to 15 residues. This CDR3 reads CASSIGGQSHEKLFF. In DNA, the CDR3 is TGTGCCAGTAGTATAGGTGGGCAGTCCCATGAAAAACTGTTTTTT.

This clone was found a few times. The chain couples TRBV7-9 to TRBJ1-2; 7 nucleotides align to TRBD1. The germline V gene encodes CDR1 SEHNR and CDR2 FQNEAQ (reference sequence). The CDR3 is 14 amino acids. Germline trimming cut 5 bases from V and 4 bases from J; bases unmatched to any gene: 7. CDR3 in DNA: TGTGCCAGCAGCCGGGGACAGCAGTCCTATGGCTACACCTTC. It specifies CASSRGQQSYGYTF.

The chain recombines TRBV28 with TRBJ2-5; 8 bases map to TRBD1. This CDR3 has 13 amino acids. The germline CDR1 and CDR2 sequences are MDHEN and SYDVKM. V dropped 6 bases and J dropped 3; count of bases not matched to a gene: 3. CDR3 residues: CASRLTGEETQYF. As DNA, the CDR3 is TGTGCCAGCAGACTGACAGGGGAAGAGACCCAGTACTTC.

The CDR3 loop reads CAWSLLAGAPKKFF. CDR3 coding DNA: TGTGCCTGGAGTTTACTAGCGGGAGCCCCTAAGAAATTCTTC. The chain links TRBV30 to TRBJ2-1; 11 nucleotides align to TRBD2. The ends lost 2 bases at V and 16 bases at J; junction bases unmatched: 13. The CDR3 is 14 residues long. Looked up from germline, CDR1 is GTSNPN and CDR2 is SVGIG (reference sequence).

V and J are TRBV27 and TRBJ2-1, with a tentative D call TRBD2 (5 bases). The CDR3 has 13 residues. Germline V CDR1 and CDR2: MNHEY, SMNVEV (reference sequence). Between the trimmed V and J ends, which lost 4 bases and 8 bases, there was a span of 12 bases. The CDR3 is CASSWGRRDEQFF. The CDR3 coding sequence is TGTGCCAGCAGTTGGGGTCGGCGGGATGAGCAGTTCTTC.

Only one count was recorded for this clone. The rearrangement joins TRBV7-2 to TRBJ2-7; 10 positions match TRBD2. Germline V gene sequence: CDR1 SGHTA, CDR2 FQGNSA. CDR3 length: 17 amino acids. V shed 5 bases and J 5 bases; nucleotides not matched to a gene: 15. The CDR3 here is CASSLSPGAGGHDEQYF. In nucleotides, the CDR3 is TGTGCCAGCAGCCTTAGCCCCGGAGCGGGAGGGCACGACGAGCAGTACTTC.

This clone has just a few counts. The rearrangement joins TRBV29-1 to TRBJ2-7, with D maybe TRBD1 (6 bases). The CDR3 loop spans 13 amino acids. Between the trimmed V and J ends, which lost 6 bases and 3 bases, there was a span of 15 bases. Germline V lookup: CDR1 SQVTM, CDR2 ANQGSEA. The CDR3 loop is CSVAGTLSYEQYF. DNA for the CDR3: TGCAGCGTGGCCGGGACACTGAGCTACGAGCAGTACTTC.

This chain connects TRBV20-1 to TRBJ2-1; D is perhaps TRBD2 (5 bases). This CDR3 is built from 13 residues. Per the germline V gene, CDR1 is DFQATT and CDR2 is SNEGSKA (reference sequence). The V end was cut by 3 bases, the J end by 5 bases, with 11 bases between. The CDR3 loop reads CSASFSANNEQFF. CDR3 sequence (DNA): TGCAGTGCTAGTTTTAGCGCCAACAATGAGCAGTTCTTC.

The CDR3 region is CASSIGSGTVQETQYF. CDR3 coding DNA: TGTGCCAGTAGTATAGGTTCAGGGACAGTCCAAGAGACCCAGTACTTC. The chain joins TRBV19 to TRBJ2-5, with 7 bases identical to TRBD1. The ends lost 1 base at V and 1 base at J; junction bases unmatched: 6. CDR1 is LNHDA, CDR2 SQIVND, per germline (reference sequence). The length of the CDR3 is 16 residues. The entire variable domain, with the rest obtained from reference TRBV19 and TRBJ2-5, is as follows: DGGITQSPKYLFRKEGQNVTLSCEQNLNHDAMYWYRQDPGQGLRLIYYSQIVNDFQKGDIAEGYSVSREKKESFPLTVTSAQKNPTAFYLCASSIGSGTVQETQYFGPGTRLLVL.

This chain links TRBV11-3 with TRBJ2-7; 13 bases are shared with TRBD2. With 5 bases clipped from V and 6 bases from J, the junction kept 7 bases outside the gene matches. CDR3 length: 15 amino acids. Germline V gene data show CDR1 as SGHNT and CDR2 as YENEEA. The CDR3 sequence: CASSAGLAGDLEQYF. The DNA for the CDR3 is TGTGCCAGCAGCGCTGGACTAGCGGGAGATCTCGAGCAGTACTTC.

The chain recombines TRBV6-2 or TRBV6-3 with TRBJ2-7; TRBD2 matches 8 bases. The CDR3 has 15 residues. Germline lookup yields CDR1 MNHEY and CDR2 SVGEGT. The ends lost 3 bases at V and 1 base at J; junction bases unmatched: 5. The CDR3 spells CASSYPAGASYEQYF. The CDR3 bases are TGTGCCAGCAGTTATCCAGCGGGAGCATCCTACGAGCAGTACTTC.